A selection of T cell receptor beta chains follows, all from one sample in a study of early T cells in non-severe SARS-CoV-2 infection. TCRdb re-derived calls from the 5' RACE reads in MiXCR, one entry per CDR3 protein. The repertoire holds more than 85,000 distinct CDR3 sequences, with roughly 12% as singletons. The sequencing used whole blood, collected at baseline. These receptors all stem from an adult who was a healthcare worker with PCR-confirmed SARS-CoV-2 infection or an uninfected control (not recorded which). The conserved cysteine and the conserved F or W are not part of the CDR3 here.

>TRBJ1-5|TRBV27
ASSPWGTSRNQPQH
>TRBJ1-3|TRBV7-9
ASSPRTGSSENTIY
>TRBJ2-1|TRBV9
ASSVVGDSYNEQF
>TRBJ2-1|TRBV30
AWSVGRGNEQF
>TRBJ1-2|TRBV4-1
ASSQVQGDNYGYT
>TRBJ2-2|TRBV30
AWSVHRPTGELF
>TRBJ1-2|TRBV6-5
ASSYSTADGYT
>TRBJ1-2|TRBV15
ATSRGRDHYGYT
>TRBJ2-7|TRBV30
AWSVKYEQY
>TRBJ2-7|TRBV2
ASSLRDATTEQY
>TRBJ2-1|TRBV5-1
ASSLGLAFYNEQF
>TRBJ1-1|TRBV29-1
SVDKGRNTEAF
>TRBJ2-3|TRBV6-6
ASSYFSGSIADTQY
>TRBJ2-7|TRBV5-1
ASSLEPGRITYEQY
>TRBJ2-3|TRBV5-1
ASSSSDGSILVTDTQY
>TRBJ1-4|TRBV28
ASTLPGQPNEKLF
>TRBJ1-2|TRBV7-9
ASTLTSSAYGYT
>TRBJ2-7|TRBV5-6
ASSLDRETEQY
>TRBJ2-3|TRBV20-1
SAIQAGLWGTDTQY
>TRBJ1-2|TRBV7-8
ASSFEGFYGYT
>TRBJ1-1|TRBV19
ASSHFGLNTEAF
>TRBJ1-6|TRBV14
ASSPTQGSYNSPLH
>TRBJ2-7|TRBV5-5
ASSLITLTYEQY
>TRBJ1-1|TRBV7-8
ASSPFKENTEAF